These 2 T cell receptor beta chains share one sample of origin, sequenced in a study of cytomegalovirus exposure and HLA in healthy donors. The method was immunoSEQ multiplex PCR; TCRdb's version includes in-frame clones alone and lacks a portion of them. The sample records some 170,000 clones, just under 90% being singletons. Sequencing used PBMCs. These receptors all come from a man aged 18 to 35 in good health and CMV-seropositive.

This chain joins TRBV5-1 and TRBJ1-2; TRBD1 might be the D (6 bases). The CDR3 has 15 amino acids. V was trimmed by 4 bases and J by 6 bases, leaving 19 bases between them. CDR1 and CDR2 from the germline V gene are SGHRS and YFSETQ. CDR3 amino acids: CASSGGAGSSHGYTF. The CDR3 bases are TGCGCCAGCAGCGGGGGGGCAGGATCTTCTCATGGCTACACCTTC.

Details on this clone: The junction and the germline gene differ at one end; a read error may be behind it. The chain recombines TRBV7-7 with TRBJ2-5; a weak D match, TRBD1 (5 bases). This CDR3 is 15 amino acids long. The germline gives CDR1 SSHAT, CDR2 FNYEAQ (reference sequence). In DNA, the CDR3 is TGTGCTAGCAGCTTATACCCAGGGTACCAAGAGACCCAGTACTTC. As protein: CASSLYPGYQETQYF.